This T cell receptor (beta chain) was recorded in a study of T cells after yellow fever vaccination. TCRdb re-derived calls from the 5' RACE reads in MiXCR, one entry per CDR3 protein. The table shows 300,000 or so distinct CDR3 sequences, with about an eighth occurring only once. This clonotype was detected only a few times. This specimen was CD4+ T cells sorted from PBMCs, taken 45 days after the yellow fever booster vaccination. This TCR was sampled from a man under 40 who received the YFV17D yellow fever vaccine.

The CDR3 loop is CACRGGLYNEQFF. The CDR3 region has the DNA TGTGCCTGCCGTGGGGGACTCTACAATGAGCAGTTCTTC. This chain uses TRBV28 with TRBJ2-1; TRBD2 might be the D (6 bases). There are 13 residues in the CDR3. V was pared by 11 bases and J by 3 bases, with 14 bases between. Germline V gives CDR1 MDHEN, CDR2 SYDVKM.